This T cell receptor beta chain appears in the sequencing data of a study of shared clonotypes between healthy human individuals. The naive CD8 population came from CD45RO-negative cells selected for CCR7, without terminally differentiated effector memory CD45RA+ cells. Study-level results: Some clonotypes were shared by all four sorted-subset donors, while others were not shared. The non-shared ones had lower generation probabilities than the shared ones.

The CDR3 has 13 amino acids. Germline lookup yields CDR1 SGHDT and CDR2 YYEEEE. V dropped 4 bases and J dropped 2 bases, with 9 bases sitting between them. Libraries were prepared by immunoSEQ multiplex PCR; TCRdb keeps only in-frame clonotypes and omits some of them. This sample has around 1,900,000 clones, with just over 90% found just once. Remarks on this clone: The antigen remains unidentified.

Sequencing was performed on naive CD8+ T cells from PBMCs. This clonotype was obtained from a young man in good health. Some clones in this sample may be carry-over from other donors' samples. The rearrangement uses TRBV5-6 and TRBJ1-2; maybe TRBD1 (5 bases). This chain's CDR3 is CASSTGRNYGYTF. In nucleotides, the CDR3 is TGTGCCAGCAGCACAGGACGGAACTATGGCTACACCTTC.